This T cell receptor (beta chain) was documented in a study of shared clonotypes between healthy human individuals. The J segment lost 6 bases and the V segment lost 1 base, leaving 5 bases of the junction unmatched. This CDR3 has 16 amino acids. CDR1 SGHTA and CDR2 FQGNSA come from the germline V gene. CD4+ cell separation produced CD45RA+ naive and CD45RA-negative memory subsets. The data were produced by immunoSEQ multiplex PCR, yet TCRdb's version contains in-frame clones alone and is incomplete. Among about 1 million clones listed, 75% were seen once. Sequencing was done on a sample of memory CD4+ T cells sorted from blood. Subset noted: CD45RA-negative fraction. This chain links TRBV7-2 with TRBJ2-5; the match to TRBD2 covers 13 bases. This sequence originates from a young man in good health. The CDR3 loop is CASSLETSGRPKTQYF. In DNA, the CDR3 is TGTGCCAGCAGCTTAGAGACTAGCGGGAGGCCCAAGACCCAGTACTTC.